Presented here are 24 T cell receptor beta chains from one specimen sequenced in a study of lymphopenia after photon versus proton radiotherapy. Data came from immunoSEQ multiplex PCR; TCRdb stores just in-frame clones and leaves some out. Of some 20,000 clones in the sample, around 89% are singletons; the top ten hold more than 9.5%. This specimen was peripheral blood, taken from a patient treated with proton-based radiotherapy. The receptors originated from a man older than 75 with esophageal cancer.

This clone was seen only a few times. The J gene is TRBJ2-7, the V gene TRBV5-4, with unresolved D. This CDR3 has 12 residues. The germline V and J ends were trimmed by 1 base and 6 bases, with 8 bases remaining between them. Looked up from germline, CDR1 is SGHNT and CDR2 is YYREEE (reference sequence). The CDR3 loop is CASSLTPSEQYF. In DNA, the CDR3 is TGTGCCAGCAGCTTGACCCCTAGCGAGCAGTACTTC.

This clone is a singleton in its sample. The gene calls are TRBV11-3 and TRBJ2-3; 7 bases are a match to TRBD1. Trimming cost V 5 bases and J 0 bases; bases outside gene matches: 2. Germline V gives CDR1 SGHNT, CDR2 YENEEA. The CDR3 sequence is 14 residues long. The CDR3 here is CASSRDSSTDTQYF. As DNA, the CDR3 is TGTGCCAGCAGCCGGGACAGCAGCACAGATACGCAGTATTTT.

The chain employs TRBV4-1 and TRBJ2-7, with D possibly matching TRBD1 (7 bases). The germline gives CDR1 MGHRA, CDR2 YSYEKL. This CDR3 spans 15 amino acids. V lost 0 bases and J lost 4, with 13 bases in between. The CDR3 reads CASSQDGAGGYEQYF. The CDR3 DNA is TGCGCCAGCAGCCAAGATGGGGCAGGGGGGTACGAGCAGTACTTC.

The rearrangement joins TRBV19 to TRBJ1-5; a possible D gene is TRBD1 (6 bases). The CDR3 contains 14 residues. The V end lost 6 bases, the J end lost 5 bases, and 14 bases lay between the germline ends. The V gene's germline CDR1 is LNHDA and CDR2 SQIVND (reference sequence). Here the CDR3 reads CASSIRGSDQPQHF. CDR3 DNA: TGTGCCAGTAGCATCAGGGGCAGTGATCAGCCCCAGCATTTT.

The genes are TRBV15 and TRBJ2-1, with TRBD2 matching 7 bases. Trimming took 2 bases from V and 4 from J; bases not matched to a gene: 2. The CDR3 is 14 amino acids. Germline lookup yields CDR1 LNHNV and CDR2 YYDKDF (reference sequence). The CDR3 here is CATSRRDYYNEQFF. The CDR3 DNA is TGTGCCACCAGCAGAAGGGACTATTACAATGAGCAGTTCTTC.

V is TRBV7-6 and J is TRBJ2-5, with TRBD2 as a possible D gene (7 bases). CDR3 size: 13 residues. Germline V gene data show CDR1 as SGHVS and CDR2 as FNYEAQ. V lost 6 bases and J 7 bases, leaving 15 bases between the germline ends. Here the CDR3 reads CASSRLGGGTQYF. The CDR3 nucleotides are TGTGCCAGCAGTCGATTAGGGGGGGGGACCCAGTACTTC.

This clone has a single count. V and J are TRBV2 and TRBJ1-1; a possible D gene is TRBD1 (6 bases). Trimming cost V 4 bases and J 7 bases, with 13 bases left between them. CDR3 length equals 13 residues. From germline, CDR1 is SNHLY and CDR2 FYNNEI. The CDR3 nucleotides read TGTGCCAGCAGTGTCGGGGGGGCATTTGAAGCTTTCTTT. Amino acids: CASSVGGAFEAFF.

This rearrangement joins TRBV7-9 to TRBJ1-1, with D perhaps TRBD1 (5 bases). The CDR3 totals 13 residues. The germline V gene encodes CDR1 SEHNR and CDR2 FQNEAQ (reference sequence). Trimming stripped 5 bases from V and 1 base from J, with 8 bases between. Here the CDR3 reads CASSLDTNTEAFF. The CDR3 nucleotides read TGTGCCAGCAGCCTGGACACGAACACTGAAGCTTTCTTT.

About this clone: The junction and the germline gene differ at one end; a read error may be behind it. The chain couples TRBV5-6 to TRBJ2-2; D is unresolved. Germline CDR1 is SGHDT and CDR2 is YYEEEE. This CDR3 contains 14 residues. The CDR3 loop reads CASSLYGNAGELFF. The CDR3 DNA sequence: TGTGCCAGCAGCTTGTATGGGAACGCCGGGGAGCTGTTTTTT. Full variable domain (missing parts from reference TRBV5-6 and TRBJ2-2): DAGVTQSPTHLIKTRGQQVTLRCSPKSGHDTVSWYQQALGQGPQFIFQYYEEEERQRGNFPDRFSGHQFPNYSSELNVNALLLGDSALYLCASSLYGNAGELFFGEGSRLTVL.

The chain links TRBV18 to TRBJ1-1; D is undetermined. This CDR3 contains 15 residues. The ends were cut back, 1 base at V and 1 base at J, with 10 bases in the middle. Looked up from germline, CDR1 is KGHSH and CDR2 is LQKENI. In nucleotides, the CDR3 is TGTGCCAGCTCACCACGGGAGGGTAGGAACACTGAAGCTTTCTTT. This sequence encodes CASSPREGRNTEAFF.

This clone was detected only once. The chain employs TRBV5-8 and TRBJ1-5; no clear D. There are 13 residues in the CDR3. Germline-derived CDR1 and CDR2 are SGHTS and YDEGEE. Deletions cut 0 bases from V and 7 bases from J, with 8 bases between. In nucleotides, the CDR3 is TGTGCCAGCAGCTTGGGGGTGTTCCAGCCCCAGCATTTT. This encodes CASSLGVFQPQHF. Full variable domain (missing parts from reference TRBV5-8 and TRBJ1-5): EAGVTQSPTHLIKTRGQQATLRCSPISGHTSVYWYQQALGLGLQFLLWYDEGEERNRGNFPPRFSGRQFPNYSSELNVNALELEDSALYLCASSLGVFQPQHFGDGTRLSIL.

The genes are TRBV10-3 and TRBJ1-2; D remains unclear. Trimming took 6 bases from V and 2 from J, leaving 13 bases between them. Germline V CDR1 and CDR2: ENHRY, SYGVKD. The CDR3 contains 14 residues. Here the CDR3 reads CAIRGTRDNYGYTF. The CDR3 DNA follows: TGTGCCATCAGGGGAACTCGAGACAACTATGGCTACACCTTC.

V gene TRBV9 combines with J gene TRBJ2-5, with TRBD2 as a possible D gene (6 bases). Trimming pared 0 bases from V and 4 bases from J, leaving 22 bases between. Germline V gene data show CDR1 as SGDLS and CDR2 as YYNGEE. CDR3 length: 18 residues. CDR3 amino acids: CASSVEAGGVIGGETQYF. CDR3 nucleotide sequence: TGTGCCAGCAGCGTAGAGGCGGGTGGGGTTATCGGGGGAGAGACCCAGTACTTC.

The rearrangement links TRBV6-5 to TRBJ2-5; D perhaps matches TRBD1 (6 bases). Deletions cut 6 bases from V and 2 bases from J, with 13 bases between. This CDR3 is built from 14 residues. From germline, CDR1 is MNHEY and CDR2 SVGAGI. The CDR3: CASSRGQAQETQYF. The CDR3 DNA is TGTGCCAGCAGCCGGGGACAAGCTCAAGAGACCCAGTACTTC.

The chain recombines TRBV7-6 with TRBJ2-7; TRBD1 matches 8 bases. The ends lost 5 bases at V and 7 bases at J; junction bases unmatched: 10. Germline V gene sequence: CDR1 SGHVS, CDR2 FNYEAQ. The CDR3 spans 14 residues. CDR3 sequence (DNA): TGTGCCAGCAGCATGGGGGACAGGCCCCAGGAGCAGTACTTC. Translating it yields CASSMGDRPQEQYF.

The J gene is TRBJ2-7, the V gene TRBV7-8; D not certain. Germline CDR1 SGHVS, CDR2 FQNEAQ. The CDR3 totals 14 residues. Trimming shortened V by 3 bases and J by 0 bases, and 9 bases separated the two germline ends. The CDR3 sequence: CASSFEESSYEQYF. The CDR3, as DNA: TGTGCCAGCAGCTTTGAAGAGAGCTCCTACGAGCAGTACTTC.

The rearrangement joins TRBV5-5 to TRBJ2-6; D perhaps matches TRBD2 (5 bases). V lost 4 bases and J 0 bases, leaving 14 bases between the germline ends. This CDR3 comprises 17 residues. Germline V gene sequence: CDR1 SGHKS, CDR2 YYEKEE (reference sequence). CDR3 bases: TGTGCCAGCAGCCGGGGTTGGCAGAACTCTGGGGCCAACGTCCTGACTTTC. Its translation is CASSRGWQNSGANVLTF.

This chain links TRBV20-1 with TRBJ2-7; D might be TRBD1 (6 bases). The V end lost 6 bases, the J end lost 4 bases, and 10 bases lay between the germline ends. Germline values: CDR1 DFQATT, CDR2 SNEGSKA (reference sequence). The CDR3 contains 11 residues. As DNA, the CDR3 is TGCAGTGCGTACGACAGGTACGAGCAGTACTTC. Its translation: CSAYDRYEQYF.

This chain connects TRBV5-6 to TRBJ2-5; 10 bases are shared with TRBD1. The assigned J gene may be wrong: the sequence end matches TRBJ2-7 better. CDR3 length equals 15 residues. The germline CDR1 and CDR2 sequences are SGHDT and YYEEEE. The CDR3 DNA follows: TGTGCCAGCAGCACCTGGGACAGGGGTTACGTCGAGCAGTACTTC. Translating it yields CASSTWDRGYVEQYF.

V gene TRBV18 combines with J gene TRBJ2-1; D unresolved. The CDR3 is 14 residues long. CDR1 is KGHSH and CDR2 is LQKENI in the germline V gene. The V end lost 0 bases, the J end lost 10 bases, and 13 bases lay between the germline ends. CDR3 in amino acids: CASSPPNSPNEQFF. CDR3 coding DNA: TGTGCCAGCTCACCACCGAACTCCCCCAACGAGCAGTTCTTC. Variable domain in full (rest from reference TRBV18 and TRBJ2-1): NAGVMQNPRHLVRRRGQEARLRCSPMKGHSHVYWYRQLPEEGLKFMVYLQKENIIDESGMPKERFSAEFPKEGPSILRIQQVVRGDSAAYFCASSPPNSPNEQFFGPGTRLTVL.

The chain combines TRBV4-3 with TRBJ2-1, with 12 bases fitting TRBD2. The CDR3 sequence is 17 residues long. The ends lost 0 bases at V and 9 bases at J; junction bases unmatched: 9. Germline-derived CDR1 and CDR2 are LGHNA and YSLEER. CDR3 residues: CASSQDRTETSGSEQFF. The CDR3 DNA sequence: TGCGCCAGCAGCCAAGATAGAACTGAGACTAGCGGGAGTGAGCAGTTCTTC.

The V gene is TRBV19, the J gene TRBJ2-7; 8 bases are a match to TRBD1. The CDR3 covers 14 residues. Germline V lookup: CDR1 LNHDA, CDR2 SQIVND (reference sequence). V lost 6 bases and J lost 1; bases outside the gene matches: 5. CDR3 sequence reads: CASSVQGVSYEQYF. As DNA, the CDR3 is TGTGCCAGTAGCGTACAGGGGGTATCCTACGAGCAGTACTTC. Supplemented by reference TRBV19 and TRBJ2-7, the full variable domain reads DGGITQSPKYLFRKEGQNVTLSCEQNLNHDAMYWYRQDPGQGLRLIYYSQIVNDFQKGDIAEGYSVSREKKESFPLTVTSAQKNPTAFYLCASSVQGVSYEQYFGPGTRLTVT.

The chain employs TRBV7-3 and TRBJ2-3; possible D gene TRBD1, 6 bases. Trimming cost V 5 bases and J 5 bases, with 11 bases left between them. This CDR3 is 13 amino acids long. From germline, CDR1 is SGHTA and CDR2 FQGTGA. DNA for the CDR3: TGTGCCAGCAGCCCGGACAGAAAAGATACGCAGTATTTT. It encodes CASSPDRKDTQYF.

This clone came up once. This chain joins TRBV6-1 and TRBJ1-4; TRBD1 agrees at 8 bases. CDR3 size: 13 residues. V lost 8 bases, J lost 8 bases, and 7 bases stayed unmatched. Germline-derived CDR1 and CDR2 are MNHNS and SASEGT. The CDR3 bases are TGTGCCAGCGAGTCGACAGGGGCCGAAAAACTGTTTTTT. Translation gives CASESTGAEKLFF.